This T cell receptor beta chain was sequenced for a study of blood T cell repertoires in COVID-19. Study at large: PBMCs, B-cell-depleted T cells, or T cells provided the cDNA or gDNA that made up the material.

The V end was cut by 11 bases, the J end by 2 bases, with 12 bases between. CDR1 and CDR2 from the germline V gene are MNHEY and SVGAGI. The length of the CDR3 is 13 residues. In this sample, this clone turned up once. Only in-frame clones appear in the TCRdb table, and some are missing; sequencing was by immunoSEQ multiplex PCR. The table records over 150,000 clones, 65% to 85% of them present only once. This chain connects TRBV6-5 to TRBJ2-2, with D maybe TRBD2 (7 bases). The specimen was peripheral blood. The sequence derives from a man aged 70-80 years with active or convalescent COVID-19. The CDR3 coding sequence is TGTGCCTCGTCGGGGGGCAACACCGGGGAGCTGTTTTTT. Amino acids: CASSGGNTGELFF.